The next 30 T cell receptor beta chains were all read from a single sample in a study of Ad26.COV2.S vaccination and SARS-CoV-2 variants. Treatment reported: some 19 received Ad26.COV2.S at low or high dose, single or two shots; a few received placebo; per-sample allocation not given. Sampling occurred on day 63 after the first vaccine or placebo injection. Produced via immunoSEQ multiplex PCR; TCRdb's table is partial and in-frame only. This sample has about 460,000 clones; approximately 90% occur once, and the top ten carry 1.7%. Sample: peripheral blood, taken in a trial of Ad26.COV2.S vaccine versus placebo. The receptors here all came from a person between 18 and 60 years old who received the Ad26.COV2.S COVID-19 vaccine or a placebo.

The genes are TRBV11-2 and TRBJ2-7; 7 bases line up with TRBD2. CDR3 length: 15 residues. Germline lookup yields CDR1 SGHAT and CDR2 FQNNGV. Trimming cost V 1 base and J 4 bases; bases outside gene matches: 7. The CDR3 sequence: CASSLARLAEYEQYF. The CDR3 bases are TGTGCCAGCAGCTTAGCCCGGCTAGCGGAGTACGAGCAGTACTTC. The entire variable domain, with the rest obtained from reference TRBV11-2 and TRBJ2-7, is as follows: EAGVAQSPRYKIIEKRQSVAFWCNPISGHATLYWYQQILGQGPKLLIQFQNNGVVDDSQLPKDRFSAERLKGVDSTLKIQPAKLEDSAVYLCASSLARLAEYEQYFGPGTRLTVT.

CDR3 DNA sequence: TGTGCCAGTAACCGTACACCATCGGGTCAGCCCCAGCATTTT. As protein: CASNRTPSGQPQHF. J is TRBJ1-5 and V is TRBV19; no firm D call. This CDR3 comprises 14 residues. The germline V and J ends were trimmed by 7 bases and 6 bases, with 16 bases remaining between them. The germline CDR1 and CDR2 sequences are LNHDA and SQIVND (reference sequence).

The chain employs TRBV29-1 and TRBJ1-2, with 8 bases identical to TRBD1. The CDR3 consists of 12 residues. With 7 bases clipped from V and 4 bases from J, the junction kept 5 bases outside the gene matches. Germline V gene data show CDR1 as SQVTM and CDR2 as ANQGSEA. The CDR3 loop is CSAGGLGYGYTF. DNA for the CDR3: TGCAGCGCAGGGGGCCTAGGCTATGGCTACACCTTC.

About this clone itself: Other DNA sequences in this specimen translate into the identical CDR3. The chain uses TRBV18 and TRBJ2-7; 10 nucleotides line up with TRBD2. CDR1 is KGHSH and CDR2 is LQKENI in the germline V gene. J lost 4 bases, V lost 2 bases, and 2 bases had no gene match. This CDR3 has 14 amino acids. The CDR3 protein is CASSPGLAEYEQYF. In DNA, the CDR3 is TGTGCCAGCTCACCAGGACTAGCGGAGTACGAGCAGTACTTC.

This sequence joins TRBV7-3 and TRBJ2-2; weak D call: TRBD2 (5 bases). Trimming took 2 bases from V and 7 from J, leaving 11 bases between them. The CDR3 spans 14 residues. Germline CDR1 reads SGHTA; CDR2 reads FQGTGA. This CDR3 reads CASSLLGVGGELFF. For the CDR3, the DNA is TGTGCCAGCAGCTTACTCGGGGTGGGCGGGGAGCTGTTTTTT.

The chain is built from TRBV6-5 and TRBJ1-1, with 7 positions matching TRBD1. Trimming cost V 5 bases and J 1 base; bases outside gene matches: 7. Germline CDR1 and CDR2: MNHEY and SVGAGI. The length of the CDR3 is 15 residues. The CDR3 region is CASSPQGLSNTEAFF. The CDR3 DNA reads as TGTGCCAGCAGTCCACAGGGGCTCTCGAACACTGAAGCTTTCTTT.

The rearrangement uses TRBV6-5 and TRBJ1-1, with no clear D. Germline values: CDR1 MNHEY, CDR2 SVGAGI. The CDR3 is 11 residues long. Trimming left V 6 bases short and J 5 bases short, with 7 bases between. The CDR3 region is CASSALTEAFF. The CDR3 DNA sequence: TGTGCCAGCAGCGCCTTGACTGAAGCTTTCTTT.

The chain carries TRBV6-1 and TRBJ1-2; 7 bases fit TRBD1. Trimming cost V 3 bases and J 4 bases; bases outside gene matches: 2. Germline CDR1 and CDR2: MNHNS and SASEGT. This CDR3 has 13 amino acids. This CDR3 reads CASSEDRTYGYTF. CDR3 coding DNA: TGTGCCAGCAGTGAGGACAGGACCTATGGCTACACCTTC.

V is TRBV4-3 and J is TRBJ1-1; D unresolved. The V end lost 0 bases, the J end lost 1 base, and 15 bases lay between the germline ends. CDR3 length: 17 residues. Germline-derived CDR1 and CDR2 are LGHNA and YSLEER. Written as DNA, the CDR3 is TGCGCCAGCAGCCAAGAAGGAAGAAGCGCTAAGAACACTGAAGCTTTCTTT. The encoded protein is CASSQEGRSAKNTEAFF.

Turning to this clone: The sample holds other DNA sequences that translate to the same CDR3. The chain carries TRBV7-9 and TRBJ1-5; no clear D. The CDR3 contains 13 residues. V was pared by 2 bases and J by 5 bases, with 7 bases between. Germline V gene lookup returns CDR1 SEHNR and CDR2 FQNEAQ (reference sequence). CDR3 bases: TGTGCCAGCAGCTTAATTGGGGATCAGCCCCAGCATTTT. Translation: CASSLIGDQPQHF.

This clone was observed once. Here the CDR3 reads CASSLVRASSYEQYF. Here the CDR3 DNA reads TGTGCCAGCAGCTTAGTAAGGGCGAGCTCCTACGAGCAGTACTTC. The V call is TRBV7-2, the J call TRBJ2-7; D gene ambiguous. The CDR3 has 15 amino acids. V gave up 1 base and J gave up 0 bases, with 10 bases separating them. Germline V gene sequence: CDR1 SGHTA, CDR2 FQGNSA.

The table lists this clone with a count of one. This chain connects TRBV5-4 to TRBJ2-2, with D maybe TRBD1 (6 bases). The germline gives CDR1 SGHNT, CDR2 YYREEE (reference sequence). The CDR3 runs 16 residues. Deletions cut 1 base from V and 6 bases from J, with 16 bases between. CDR3 DNA sequence: TGTGCCAGCAGCTTGACAGGGAAGGGAAACGCCGGGGAGCTGTTTTTT. Protein sequence: CASSLTGKGNAGELFF.

This sequence joins TRBV3-1 (or the pseudogene TRBV3-2) and TRBJ1-2, with 8 nucleotides matching TRBD1. This CDR3 is built from 15 residues. The ends lost 5 bases at V and 7 bases at J; junction bases unmatched: 12. The V gene's germline CDR1 is LGHDT and CDR2 YNNKEL (reference sequence). The chain's CDR3 is CASSGTSGGLVGYTF. The CDR3 DNA sequence: TGTGCCAGCAGCGGAACCTCAGGGGGCTTAGTTGGCTACACCTTC.

This chain joins TRBV28 and TRBJ1-2; TRBD1 might be the D (5 bases). This CDR3 comprises 15 residues. Germline V CDR1 and CDR2: MDHEN, SYDVKM. V dropped 5 bases and J dropped 1 base, with 14 bases sitting between them. This chain's CDR3 is CASSPGGPNNYGYTF. CDR3 bases: TGTGCCAGCAGTCCGGGGGGACCAAATAACTATGGCTACACCTTC.

This chain links TRBV5-8 with TRBJ1-3; D gene unclear. Between the trimmed V and J ends, which lost 4 bases and 1 base, there was a span of 9 bases. CDR3 size: 14 residues. In germline, CDR1 is SGHTS, CDR2 YDEGEE. The CDR3 region has the DNA TGTGCCAGCAGCCTCGGGAGATCTGGAAACACCATATATTTT. Translated, it gives CASSLGRSGNTIYF.

This CDR3 is CASSYRGGQFF. The CDR3 DNA sequence: TGTGCCAGCAGTTACCGGGGGGGACAGTTCTTC. The V and J genes are TRBV6-2 or TRBV6-3 and TRBJ2-1; 8 positions agree with TRBD2. The CDR3 consists of 11 residues. After removal of 2 bases from V and 13 bases from J, the junction contained 1 base not matched to a gene. The germline gives CDR1 MNHEY, CDR2 SVGEGT.

The chain has TRBV7-8 and TRBJ2-5, with D uncertain. The CDR3 has 11 residues. Germline lookup yields CDR1 SGHVS and CDR2 FQNEAQ. V was pared by 5 bases and J by 1 base, with 2 bases between. The CDR3 protein is CASSRQETQYF. The CDR3 nucleotides read TGTGCCAGCAGCCGCCAAGAGACCCAGTACTTC.

The chain joins TRBV2 to TRBJ2-5; 8 bases are a match to TRBD2. After removal of 5 bases from V and 4 bases from J, the junction contained 6 bases not matched to a gene. Germline-derived CDR1 and CDR2 are SNHLY and FYNNEI. The CDR3 runs to 14 residues. The chain's CDR3 is CASSRAGVRETQYF. CDR3 nucleotide sequence: TGTGCCAGCAGTCGAGCGGGGGTCCGAGAGACCCAGTACTTC.

This clone has just one count. This chain connects TRBV6-5 to TRBJ1-1; the match to TRBD1 covers 9 bases. The length of the CDR3 is 15 residues. With 6 bases clipped from V and 1 base from J, the junction kept 6 bases outside the gene matches. Germline lookup yields CDR1 MNHEY and CDR2 SVGAGI. This CDR3 reads CASSRTGAGNTEAFF. Here the CDR3 DNA reads TGTGCCAGCAGCCGGACAGGGGCTGGGAACACTGAAGCTTTCTTT.

The gene calls are TRBV30 and TRBJ2-1; TRBD2 aligns across 11 bases. V lost 1 base and J lost 7; bases outside the gene matches: 9. CDR1 and CDR2 (germline): GTSNPN, SVGIG (reference sequence). The CDR3 extends over 16 amino acids. The CDR3 DNA reads TGTGCCTGGAGTGCCACTGGACTAGCGGGCTTTAATGAGCAGTTCTTC. Its translation: CAWSATGLAGFNEQFF.

The genes are TRBV28 and TRBJ2-2, with TRBD1 identical over 8 bases. The V gene's germline CDR1 is MDHEN and CDR2 SYDVKM. This CDR3 contains 15 residues. The J segment lost 7 bases and the V segment lost 3 bases, leaving 7 bases of the junction unmatched. Written as DNA, the CDR3 is TGTGCCAGCAGTTTCCCCACAGGGGGGCACGGGGAGCTGTTTTTT. Translation: CASSFPTGGHGELFF.

V gene TRBV7-3 combines with J gene TRBJ1-1; 8 nucleotides agree with TRBD1. The J segment lost 10 bases and the V segment lost 0 bases, leaving 4 bases of the junction unmatched. From germline, CDR1 is SGHTA and CDR2 FQGTGA. The CDR3 has 13 amino acids. As DNA, the CDR3 is TGTGCCAGCAGCTTAACGACAGGGGCTCCAGCTTTCTTT. Its protein product is CASSLTTGAPAFF.

The J gene is TRBJ1-3, the V gene TRBV5-1; TRBD1 is a possible D gene (5 bases). There are 15 residues in the CDR3. Germline V gene lookup returns CDR1 SGHRS and CDR2 YFSETQ. V dropped 1 base and J dropped 0 bases, with 8 bases sitting between them. The CDR3 bases are TGCGCCAGCAGCTTGACAGGATACTCTGGAAACACCATATATTTT. This codes for CASSLTGYSGNTIYF.

The gene calls are TRBV7-2 and TRBJ2-2, with 11 bases lining up with TRBD2. V was clipped by 3 bases and J by 4 bases; unmatched bases: 7. Germline-derived CDR1 and CDR2 are SGHTA and FQGNSA. The CDR3 consists of 17 residues. CDR3 bases: TGTGCCAGCAGCTTTAATAGCGGGGGGGCGAGCACCGGGGAGCTGTTTTTT. As protein: CASSFNSGGASTGELFF.

For the CDR3, the DNA is TGTGCCAGCAAAGAGGAAGGTGAGGGCTACACCTTC. Translating it yields CASKEEGEGYTF. The V call is TRBV6-6, the J call TRBJ1-2, with D uncertain. Germline lookup yields CDR1 MNHNY and CDR2 SVGAGI (reference sequence). V lost 7 bases and J 8 bases, leaving 14 bases between the germline ends. The CDR3 sequence is 12 residues long.

The rearrangement links TRBV10-3 to TRBJ1-1; 7 positions match TRBD1. This CDR3 region has 12 residues. Germline V lookup: CDR1 ENHRY, CDR2 SYGVKD. V was clipped by 7 bases and J by 6 bases; unmatched bases: 5. As DNA, the CDR3 is TGTGCCATCAACGACCAGGGGGCTGAAGCTTTCTTT. It specifies CAINDQGAEAFF.

This clone was detected only once. The V and J genes are TRBV4-2 and TRBJ2-7; 9 bases agree with TRBD2. The V segment lost 3 bases and the J segment 6 bases; nucleotides outside the gene matches: 6. The CDR3 length is 14 residues. Germline CDR1 is LGHNA and CDR2 is YNFKEQ. In nucleotides, the CDR3 is TGTGCCAGCAGCCAGTCCGGGACTAGCTCCGAGCAGTACTTC. Amino acids: CASSQSGTSSEQYF.

This chain uses TRBV11-2 with TRBJ1-2; 8 bases map to TRBD1. Per germline, CDR1 SGHAT and CDR2 FQNNGV. The junction had 2 bases not matched to a gene; V was cut back by 2 bases and J by 0 bases. The CDR3 loop spans 15 amino acids. In nucleotides, the CDR3 is TGTGCCAGCAGCTTAACAGGGGGGACTAACTATGGCTACACCTTC. Its translation: CASSLTGGTNYGYTF.

V usage is TRBV7-9 and J usage is TRBJ2-1; 8 bases fit TRBD2. The V gene's germline CDR1 is SEHNR and CDR2 FQNEAQ (reference sequence). The CDR3 runs to 15 residues. The J segment lost 4 bases and the V segment lost 5 bases, leaving 7 bases of the junction unmatched. CDR3: CASSPKTSEYNEQFF. CDR3 nucleotide sequence: TGTGCCAGCAGCCCAAAGACTAGCGAGTACAATGAGCAGTTCTTC.

V usage is TRBV28 and J usage is TRBJ2-7; TRBD2 aligns across 7 bases. This CDR3 comprises 14 residues. V shed 6 bases, J shed 3 bases, and the junction held 8 bases outside the gene matches. Germline-derived CDR1 and CDR2 are MDHEN and SYDVKM. The CDR3 is CASSPASGYYEQYF. In nucleotides, the CDR3 is TGTGCCAGCAGCCCCGCTAGCGGTTACTACGAGCAGTACTTC.